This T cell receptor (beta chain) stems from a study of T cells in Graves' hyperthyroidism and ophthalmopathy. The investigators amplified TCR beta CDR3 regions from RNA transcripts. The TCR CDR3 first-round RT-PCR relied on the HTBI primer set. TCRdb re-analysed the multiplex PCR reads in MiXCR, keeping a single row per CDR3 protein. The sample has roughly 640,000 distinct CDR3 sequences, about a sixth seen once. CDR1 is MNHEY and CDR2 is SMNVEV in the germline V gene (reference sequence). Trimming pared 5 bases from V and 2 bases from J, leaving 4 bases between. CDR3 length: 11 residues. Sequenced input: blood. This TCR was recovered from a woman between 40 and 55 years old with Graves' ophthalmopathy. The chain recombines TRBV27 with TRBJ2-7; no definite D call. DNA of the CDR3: TGTGCCAGCAGTACGCCCTACGAGCAGTACTTC. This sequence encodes CASSTPYEQYF.